This T cell receptor (beta chain) was obtained from a study of blood T cell repertoires in COVID-19. Study-wide background: T cells, B-cell-depleted T cells, or PBMCs provided the cDNA or gDNA that served as material.

The V end was cut by 6 bases, the J end by 4 bases, with 17 bases between. Germline V gene data show CDR1 as SGHTA and CDR2 as FQGNSA. The CDR3 is made up of 15 amino acids. Assay used: immunoSEQ multiplex PCR; TCRdb lists only in-frame clones, some missing. The table has about 230,000 clones, about 85% seen once; the top ten hold about 0.93%. This chain uses TRBV7-2 with TRBJ2-3, with D perhaps TRBD2 (7 bases). The sequenced sample consisted of peripheral blood. The TCR sequence derives from a man between 35 and 55 years old with acute or convalescent COVID-19. This chain's CDR3 is CASRALGGAADTQYF. CDR3 nucleotide sequence: TGTGCCAGCAGGGCTTTGGGGGGGGCAGCAGATACGCAGTATTTT. The full variable domain, in which reference TRBV7-2 and TRBJ2-3 provide the parts outside the CDR3, is GAGVSQSPSNKVTEKGKDVELRCDPISGHTALYWYRQSLGQGLEFLIYFQGNSAPDKSGLPSDRFSAERTGGSVSTLTIQRTQQEDSAVYLCASRALGGAADTQYFGPGTRLTVL.